The rows below give T cell receptor beta chains drawn from one sample of a study of beta chain features in type 1 diabetes. Repertoires were generated with immunoSEQ multiplex PCR, while TCRdb's copy carries only in-frame clones and drops some. Of 600,000 to 700,000 clones listed, 12% are singletons. The sequencing sample was made of naive CD4+ T cells from blood. These receptors were obtained from a man aged 30 to 45 with type 1 diabetes. Each CDR3 is given with its conserved first and last residue. A D gene is named only where the DNA matches it firmly. Where a row states a size, it is once, few, many or the class of an expanded clone; other rows omit it.

cdr3_nt: TGTGCCAGTTCTAAGGGCCGTTCCGAGGGGGCCCTCCACTTT; cdr3_aa: CASSKGRSEGALHF; clone_size: NA; j_call: TRBJ1-6; cdr3_length: 14; d_call: NA; v_call: TRBV19
cdr3_nt: TGTGCCAGCACGGTTCTGGCACAGGGGGCAGGCGAGCAGTTCTTC; cdr3_aa: CASTVLAQGAGEQFF; clone_size: few; j_call: TRBJ2-1; cdr3_length: 15; d_call: TRBD1; v_call: TRBV6-6
cdr3_nt: TGTGCCAGCAGAATCCACAGGGGGGGGTCCTACGAGCAGTACTTC; cdr3_aa: CASRIHRGGSYEQYF; clone_size: few; j_call: TRBJ2-7; cdr3_length: 15; d_call: NA; v_call: TRBV6-5
cdr3_nt: TGTGCCAGCAGCTTAGCTTTGAACACTGAAGCTTTCTTT; cdr3_aa: CASSLALNTEAFF; clone_size: NA; j_call: TRBJ1-1; cdr3_length: 13; d_call: NA; v_call: TRBV7-2
cdr3_nt: TGTGCCAGCAGCCAAGAAGTAGCGGGGGGGCCTCCGTTCTTC; cdr3_aa: CASSQEVAGGPPFF; clone_size: NA; j_call: TRBJ2-1; cdr3_length: 14; d_call: TRBD2; v_call: TRBV4-2
cdr3_nt: TGTGCAAGTCGCTTAGCGGTAGGCATCTCTGGAAACACCATATATTTT; cdr3_aa: CASRLAVGISGNTIYF; clone_size: many; j_call: TRBJ1-3; cdr3_length: 16; d_call: NA; v_call: TRBV12-2
cdr3_nt: TGTGCCAGTAATTCCCGGGACAGCCAAGCTAACTATGGCTACACCTTC; cdr3_aa: CASNSRDSQANYGYTF; clone_size: NA; j_call: TRBJ1-2; cdr3_length: 16; d_call: TRBD1; v_call: TRBV6-6
cdr3_nt: TGTGCCAGCAGTGTCTCGCCTGGGGCCAACGTCCTGACTTTC; cdr3_aa: CASSVSPGANVLTF; clone_size: few; j_call: TRBJ2-6; cdr3_length: 14; d_call: NA; v_call: TRBV6-1
cdr3_nt: TGCGCCAGCAGCTTAGGCGGATCCTCCTACAATGAGCAGTTCTTC; cdr3_aa: CASSLGGSSYNEQFF; clone_size: few; j_call: TRBJ2-1; cdr3_length: 15; d_call: NA; v_call: TRBV5-1
cdr3_nt: TGTGCCAGCAGCTCGGAGCGAAGGGACATTCAGTACTTC; cdr3_aa: CASSSERRDIQYF; clone_size: NA; j_call: TRBJ2-4; cdr3_length: 13; d_call: NA; v_call: TRBV11-2
cdr3_nt: TGTGCCAGCAGCTACCTAACAACAGGAAACACCATATATTTT; cdr3_aa: CASSYLTTGNTIYF; clone_size: few; j_call: TRBJ1-3; cdr3_length: 14; d_call: NA; v_call: TRBV14
cdr3_nt: TGTGCCAGCAGCAGGGGAGCTAACTATGGCTACACCTTC; cdr3_aa: CASSRGANYGYTF; clone_size: NA; j_call: TRBJ1-2; cdr3_length: 13; d_call: NA; v_call: TRBV7-9
cdr3_nt: TGCAGCGTTGGGGCAGCAACTAATGAAAAACTGTTTTTT; cdr3_aa: CSVGAATNEKLFF; clone_size: few; j_call: TRBJ1-4; cdr3_length: 13; d_call: NA; v_call: TRBV29-1
cdr3_nt: TGTGCCAGCCTAGGAGGTGGGGAAGAGACCCAGTACTTC; cdr3_aa: CASLGGGEETQYF; clone_size: few; j_call: TRBJ2-5; cdr3_length: 13; d_call: NA; v_call: TRBV18
cdr3_nt: TGTGCCAGCAGCCGACAGGGGCCCGGGGAGCTGTTTTTT; cdr3_aa: CASSRQGPGELFF; clone_size: few; j_call: TRBJ2-2; cdr3_length: 13; d_call: TRBD1; v_call: TRBV7-9
cdr3_nt: TGTACCAGCAGTGAAGCAGTAACAGGGACTGGCTACACCTTC; cdr3_aa: CTSSEAVTGTGYTF; clone_size: NA; j_call: TRBJ1-2; cdr3_length: 14; d_call: NA; v_call: TRBV25-1